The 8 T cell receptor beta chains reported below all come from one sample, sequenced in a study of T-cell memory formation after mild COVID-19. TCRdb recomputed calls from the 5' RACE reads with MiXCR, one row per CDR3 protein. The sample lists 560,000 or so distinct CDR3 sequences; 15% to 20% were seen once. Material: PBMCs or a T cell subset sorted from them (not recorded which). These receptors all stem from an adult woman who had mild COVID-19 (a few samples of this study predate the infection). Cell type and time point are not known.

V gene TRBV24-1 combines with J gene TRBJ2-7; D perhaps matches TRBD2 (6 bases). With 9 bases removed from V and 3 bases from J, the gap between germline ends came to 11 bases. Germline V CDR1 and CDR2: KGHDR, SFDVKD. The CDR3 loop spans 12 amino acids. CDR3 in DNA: TGTGCCACCCATGGAGCGGGCTACGAGCAGTACTTC. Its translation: CATHGAGYEQYF.

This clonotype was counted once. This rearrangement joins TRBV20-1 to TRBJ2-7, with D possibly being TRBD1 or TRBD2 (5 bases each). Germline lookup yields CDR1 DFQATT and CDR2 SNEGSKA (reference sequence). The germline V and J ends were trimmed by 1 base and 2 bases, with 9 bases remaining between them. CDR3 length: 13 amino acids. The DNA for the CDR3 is TGCAGTGCTAGAGTGGGACCCACCTACGAGCAGTACTTC. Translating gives CSARVGPTYEQYF.

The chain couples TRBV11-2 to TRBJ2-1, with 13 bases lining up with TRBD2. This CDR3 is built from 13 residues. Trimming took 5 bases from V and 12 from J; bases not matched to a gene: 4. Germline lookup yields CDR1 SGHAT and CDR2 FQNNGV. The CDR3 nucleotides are TGTGCCAGCAGCCTCGGGACTAGCGGGATGCAGTTCTTC. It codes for CASSLGTSGMQFF.

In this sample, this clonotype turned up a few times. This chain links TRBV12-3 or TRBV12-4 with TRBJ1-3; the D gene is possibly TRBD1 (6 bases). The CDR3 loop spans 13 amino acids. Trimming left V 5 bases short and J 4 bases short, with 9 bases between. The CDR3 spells CASSRTAGNTIYF. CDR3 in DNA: TGTGCCAGCAGTAGGACAGCCGGAAACACCATATATTTT.

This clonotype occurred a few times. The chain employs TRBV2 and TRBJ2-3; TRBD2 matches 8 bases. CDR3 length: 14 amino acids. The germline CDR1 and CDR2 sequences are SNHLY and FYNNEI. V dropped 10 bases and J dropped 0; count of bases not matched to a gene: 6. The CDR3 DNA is TGTGCCATTCAACTAGCGGCTAGCACAGATACGCAGTATTTT. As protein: CAIQLAASTDTQYF.

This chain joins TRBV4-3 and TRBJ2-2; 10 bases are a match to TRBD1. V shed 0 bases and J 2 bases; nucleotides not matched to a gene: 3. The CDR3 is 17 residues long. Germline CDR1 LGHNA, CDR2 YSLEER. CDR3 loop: CASSQEKTGGNTGELFF. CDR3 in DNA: TGCGCCAGCAGCCAAGAGAAGACAGGGGGCAACACCGGGGAGCTGTTTTTT.

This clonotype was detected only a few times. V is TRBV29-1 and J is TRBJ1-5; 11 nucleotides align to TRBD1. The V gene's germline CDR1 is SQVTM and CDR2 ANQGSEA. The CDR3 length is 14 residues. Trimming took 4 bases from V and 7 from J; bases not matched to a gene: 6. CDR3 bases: TGCAGCGTTGGGACAGGGGGCGCGGGACAGCCCCAGCATTTT. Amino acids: CSVGTGGAGQPQHF.

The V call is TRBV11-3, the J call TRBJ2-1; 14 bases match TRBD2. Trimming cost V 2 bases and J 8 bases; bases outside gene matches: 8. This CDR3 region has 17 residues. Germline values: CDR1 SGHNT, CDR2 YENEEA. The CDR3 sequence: CASSLPMPGLAGDEQFF. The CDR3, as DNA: TGTGCCAGCAGCTTACCGATGCCGGGACTAGCGGGGGATGAGCAGTTCTTC.